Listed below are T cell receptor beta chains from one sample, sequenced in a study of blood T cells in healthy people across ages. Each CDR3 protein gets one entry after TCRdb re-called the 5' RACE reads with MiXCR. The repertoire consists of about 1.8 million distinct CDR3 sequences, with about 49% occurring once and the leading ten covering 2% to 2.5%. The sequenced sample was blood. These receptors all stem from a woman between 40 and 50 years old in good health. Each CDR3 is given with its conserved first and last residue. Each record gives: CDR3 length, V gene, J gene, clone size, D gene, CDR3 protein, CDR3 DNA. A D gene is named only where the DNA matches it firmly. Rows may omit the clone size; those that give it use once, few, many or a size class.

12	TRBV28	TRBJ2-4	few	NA	CASRGTTDIQYF	TGTGCCAGCCGTGGGACAACGGACATTCAGTACTTC
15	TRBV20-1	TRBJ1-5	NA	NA	CSASVIPGLNQPQHF	TGCAGTGCTAGCGTCATTCCAGGGCTCAATCAGCCCCAGCATTTT
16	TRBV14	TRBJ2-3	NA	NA	CASSQKIRDSTDTQYF	TGTGCCAGCAGCCAAAAAATCAGGGATAGCACAGATACGCAGTATTTT
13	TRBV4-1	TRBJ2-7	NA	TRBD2	CASSRGEGTEQYF	TGCGCCAGCAGCCGGGGGGAGGGAACCGAGCAGTACTTC
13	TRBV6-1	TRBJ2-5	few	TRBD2	CASSGGGLETQYF	TGTGCCAGCAGTGGCGGGGGACTAGAGACCCAGTACTTC
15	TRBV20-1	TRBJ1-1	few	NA	CSASGVGMANTEAFF	TGCAGTGCTAGCGGGGTCGGTATGGCGAACACTGAAGCTTTCTTT
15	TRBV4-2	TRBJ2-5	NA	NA	CASSQGGDTQETQYF	TGTGCCAGCAGCCAAGGAGGGGACACCCAAGAGACCCAGTACTTC
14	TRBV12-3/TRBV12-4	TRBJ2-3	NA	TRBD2	CASRAGGPIDTQYF	TGTGCCAGCAGAGCGGGGGGGCCTATAGATACGCAGTATTTT
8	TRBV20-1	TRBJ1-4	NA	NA	CKCSLLFF	TGCAAGTGCTCCCTCCTGTTTTTT
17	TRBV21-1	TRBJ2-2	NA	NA	CASSERGREGDTGELFF	TGTGCCAGCAGCGAGCGAGGGAGGGAAGGGGACACCGGGGAGCTGTTTTTT
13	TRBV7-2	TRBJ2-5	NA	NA	CASSLWTSETQYF	TGTGCCAGCAGCCTTTGGACATCTGAGACCCAGTACTTC
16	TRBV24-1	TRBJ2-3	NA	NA	CATSDTGTAPTDTQYF	TGTGCCACCAGTGACACCGGGACCGCGCCCACAGATACGCAGTATTTT
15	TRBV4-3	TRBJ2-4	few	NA	CASSHIADPENIQYF	TGCGCCAGCAGCCATATAGCGGACCCTGAGAACATTCAGTACTTC
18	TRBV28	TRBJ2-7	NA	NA	CASSSFLEQEGGGYEQYF	TGTGCCAGCAGCAGTTTCCTCGAACAAGAGGGAGGAGGCTACGAGCAGTACTTC
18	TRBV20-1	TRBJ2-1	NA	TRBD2	CSARDLLQLAGGYNEQFF	TGCAGTGCTAGAGATCTCCTTCAACTAGCGGGGGGATACAATGAGCAGTTCTTC
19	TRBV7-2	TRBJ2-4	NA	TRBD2	CASSFPGLAGDGAKNIQYF	TGTGCCAGCAGCTTTCCGGGACTAGCGGGGGACGGGGCCAAAAACATTCAGTACTTC
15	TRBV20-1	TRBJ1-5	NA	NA	CSARWVGMGNQPQHF	TGCAGTGCTAGGTGGGTGGGGATGGGCAATCAGCCCCAGCATTTT
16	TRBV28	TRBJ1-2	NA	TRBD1	CASSFRTGGGIYGYTF	TGTGCCAGCAGTTTTCGGACAGGGGGAGGTATCTATGGCTACACCTTC
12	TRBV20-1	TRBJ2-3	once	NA	CSARQRPDTQYF	TGCAGTGCTAGACAAAGGCCAGATACGCAGTATTTT
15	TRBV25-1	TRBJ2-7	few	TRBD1	CASSATGQGAYEQYF	TGTGCCAGCAGTGCTACGGGACAGGGGGCCTACGAGCAGTACTTC
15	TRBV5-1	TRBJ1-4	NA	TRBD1	CASSLGDRDNEKLFF	TGTGCCAGCAGTTTAGGGGACAGGGATAATGAAAAACTGTTTTTT
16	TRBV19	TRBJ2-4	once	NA	CASSIVEGMAKNIQYF	TGTGCCAGTAGTATAGTGGAGGGGATGGCCAAAAACATTCAGTACTTC
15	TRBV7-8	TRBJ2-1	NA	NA	CASSLAEGRSGEQFF	TGTGCCAGCAGCTTAGCCGAGGGACGGTCCGGTGAGCAGTTCTTC
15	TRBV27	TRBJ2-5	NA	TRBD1	CASSLKGTGTGTQYF	TGTGCCAGCAGTTTAAAAGGGACAGGGACTGGGACCCAGTACTTC
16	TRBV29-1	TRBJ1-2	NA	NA	CSVDRPKQGGPFGYTF	TGCAGCGTTGATAGACCAAAACAGGGTGGTCCCTTTGGCTACACCTTC
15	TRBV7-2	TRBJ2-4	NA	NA	CASSPLTGAGYIQYF	TGTGCCAGCAGCCCACTAACAGGGGCGGGGTACATTCAGTACTTC
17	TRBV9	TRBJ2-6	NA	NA	CASSGGPVGSGANVLTF	TGTGCCAGCAGCGGAGGCCCGGTTGGCTCTGGGGCCAACGTCCTGACTTTC
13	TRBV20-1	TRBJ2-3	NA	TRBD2	CSAGPSGGDTQYF	TGCAGTGCTGGCCCTAGCGGGGGTGATACGCAGTATTTT
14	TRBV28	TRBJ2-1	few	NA	CASRLLRRGREQFF	TGTGCCAGCAGACTCCTGCGGAGGGGACGGGAGCAGTTCTTC
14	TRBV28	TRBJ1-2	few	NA	CASSYPTDSYGYTF	TGTGCCAGCAGCTACCCTACAGATTCCTATGGCTACACCTTC
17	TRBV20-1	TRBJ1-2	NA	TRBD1	CSAPSGQGLGSNYGYTF	TGCAGTGCTCCTTCGGGACAGGGATTGGGCTCTAACTATGGCTACACCTTC
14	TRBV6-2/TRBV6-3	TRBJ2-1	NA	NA	CASSYVGPLGEQFF	TGTGCCAGCAGTTACGTGGGGCCACTGGGTGAGCAGTTCTTC
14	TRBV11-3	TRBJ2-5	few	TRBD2	CASCSGGAPETQYF	TGTGCCAGCTGCAGCGGGGGGGCCCCAGAGACCCAGTACTTC
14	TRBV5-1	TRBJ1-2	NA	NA	CASHDGGANYGYTF	TGCGCCAGCCACGATGGTGGAGCTAACTATGGCTACACCTTC
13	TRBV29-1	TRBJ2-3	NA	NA	CSVEEDLTDTQYF	TGCAGCGTTGAGGAAGACCTCACAGATACGCAGTATTTT
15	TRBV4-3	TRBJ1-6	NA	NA	CASSQDLGGNSPLHF	TGCGCCAGCAGCCAAGATCTAGGGGGAAATTCACCCCTCCACTTT
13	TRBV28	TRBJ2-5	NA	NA	CASGTDHQETQYF	TGTGCCTCGGGAACAGATCACCAAGAGACCCAGTACTTC
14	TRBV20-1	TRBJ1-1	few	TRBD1	CSASPGTVFTEAFF	TGCAGTGCTAGCCCCGGGACAGTTTTCACTGAAGCTTTCTTT
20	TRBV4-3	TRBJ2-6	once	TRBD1	CASSRTGQAAQYSGADVLTF	TGCGCCAGCAGCCGAACGGGACAGGCCGCTCAATACTCTGGGGCCGACGTCCTGACTTTC
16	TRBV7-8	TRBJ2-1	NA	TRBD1	CASSLRGQGLYNEQFF	TGTGCCAGCAGCCTGAGGGGACAGGGACTCTACAATGAGCAGTTCTTC
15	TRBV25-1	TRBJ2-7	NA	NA	CASSSGGTENYEQYF	TGTGCCAGCTCGTCAGGGGGGACTGAGAACTACGAGCAGTACTTC
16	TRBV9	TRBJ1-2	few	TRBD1	CASSPEGTGGYYGYTF	TGTGCCAGCAGCCCAGAGGGGACAGGGGGCTACTATGGCTACACCTTC
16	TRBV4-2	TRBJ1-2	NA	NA	CASSQETTGALYGYTF	TGTGCCAGCAGCCAAGAAACTACGGGGGCCCTCTATGGCTACACCTTC
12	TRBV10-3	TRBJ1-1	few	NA	CAISEKGNEAFF	TGTGCCATCAGTGAAAAGGGAAATGAAGCTTTCTTT
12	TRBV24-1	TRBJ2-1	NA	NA	CATSGGPREQFF	TGTGCCACCAGTGGAGGGCCCCGTGAGCAGTTCTTC
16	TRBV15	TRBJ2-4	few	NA	CATREREGGAKNIQYF	TGTGCCACCAGGGAAAGAGAGGGGGGAGCCAAAAACATTCAGTACTTC
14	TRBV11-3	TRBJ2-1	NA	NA	CASSWEGGVDEQFF	TGTGCCAGCAGCTGGGAGGGGGGGGTGGATGAGCAGTTCTTC
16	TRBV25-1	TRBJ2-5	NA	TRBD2	CASSDPNLAGVETQYF	TGTGCCAGCAGTGACCCCAACCTAGCGGGGGTGGAGACCCAGTACTTC
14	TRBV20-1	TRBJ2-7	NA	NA	CSARHPSPAYEQYF	TGCAGTGCTAGACATCCCAGTCCCGCCTACGAGCAGTACTTC